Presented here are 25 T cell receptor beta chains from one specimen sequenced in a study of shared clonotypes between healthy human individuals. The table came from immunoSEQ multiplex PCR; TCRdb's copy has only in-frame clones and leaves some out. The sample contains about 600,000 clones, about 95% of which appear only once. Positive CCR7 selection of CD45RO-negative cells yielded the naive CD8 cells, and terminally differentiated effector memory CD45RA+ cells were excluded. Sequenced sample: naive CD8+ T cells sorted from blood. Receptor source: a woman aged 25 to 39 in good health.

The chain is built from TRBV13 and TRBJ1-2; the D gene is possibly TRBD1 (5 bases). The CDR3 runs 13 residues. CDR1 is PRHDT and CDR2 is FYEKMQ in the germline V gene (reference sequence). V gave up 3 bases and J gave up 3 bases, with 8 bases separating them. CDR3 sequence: CASSFVGDYGYTF. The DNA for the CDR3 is TGTGCCAGCAGCTTTGTGGGGGACTATGGCTACACCTTC.

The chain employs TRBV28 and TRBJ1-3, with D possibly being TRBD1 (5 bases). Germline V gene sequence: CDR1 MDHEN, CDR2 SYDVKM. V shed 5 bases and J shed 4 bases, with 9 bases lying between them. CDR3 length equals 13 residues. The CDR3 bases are TGTGCCAGCAGTACGACAGAAGGAAACACCATATATTTT. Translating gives CASSTTEGNTIYF.

CDR3 in amino acids: CASSLQGGQPSGSYGVNEQFF. Written as DNA, the CDR3 is TGTGCCAGCAGTTTACAGGGGGGACAGCCTAGCGGGAGTTATGGGGTGAATGAGCAGTTCTTC. This chain links TRBV27 with TRBJ2-1; TRBD2 aligns across 10 bases. The V segment lost 2 bases and the J segment 7 bases; nucleotides outside the gene matches: 23. The V gene's germline CDR1 is MNHEY and CDR2 SMNVEV (reference sequence). This CDR3 has 21 amino acids.

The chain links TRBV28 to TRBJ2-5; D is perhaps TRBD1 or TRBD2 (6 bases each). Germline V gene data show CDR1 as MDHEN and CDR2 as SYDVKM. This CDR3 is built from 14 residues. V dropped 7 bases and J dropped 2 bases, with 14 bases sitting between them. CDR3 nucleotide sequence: TGTGCCAGCAACGGGGGCACGGGGCAAGAGACCCAGTACTTC. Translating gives CASNGGTGQETQYF.

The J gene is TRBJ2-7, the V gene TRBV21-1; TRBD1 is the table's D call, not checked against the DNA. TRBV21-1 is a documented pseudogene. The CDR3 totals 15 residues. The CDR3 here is CASSKDRGGSYEQYF. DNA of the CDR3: TGTGCCAGCAGCAAAGACAGGGGAGGCTCCTACGAGCAGTACTTC.

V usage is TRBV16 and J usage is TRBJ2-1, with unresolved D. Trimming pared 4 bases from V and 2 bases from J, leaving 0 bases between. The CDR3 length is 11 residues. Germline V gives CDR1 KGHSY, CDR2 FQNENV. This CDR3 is CASSPYNEQFF. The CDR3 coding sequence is TGTGCCAGCAGCCCCTACAATGAGCAGTTCTTC. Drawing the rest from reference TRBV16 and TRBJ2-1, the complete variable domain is GEEVAQTPKHLVRGEGQKAKLYCAPIKGHSYVFWYQQVLKNEFKFLISFQNENVFDETGMPKERFSAKCLPNSPCSLEIQATKLEDSAVYFCASSPYNEQFFGPGTRLTVL.

In DNA, the CDR3 is TGTGCCAGCAGCCAAGAAACAGGACTAGCGGTCGGGCGAGAGACCCAGTACTTC. The encoded protein is CASSQETGLAVGRETQYF. The J gene is TRBJ2-5, the V gene TRBV4-2, with 10 bases aligning to TRBD2. Trimming removed 0 bases from V and 4 bases from J; junction bases left unmatched: 11. This CDR3 has 18 residues. The germline gives CDR1 LGHNA, CDR2 YNFKEQ.

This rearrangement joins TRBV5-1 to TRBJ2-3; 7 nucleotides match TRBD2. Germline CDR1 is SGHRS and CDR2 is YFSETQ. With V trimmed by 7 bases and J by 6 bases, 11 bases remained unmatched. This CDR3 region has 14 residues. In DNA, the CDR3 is TGCGCCAGCTCCGAGGGCGGGAGTTATGATACGCAGTATTTT. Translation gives CASSEGGSYDTQYF.

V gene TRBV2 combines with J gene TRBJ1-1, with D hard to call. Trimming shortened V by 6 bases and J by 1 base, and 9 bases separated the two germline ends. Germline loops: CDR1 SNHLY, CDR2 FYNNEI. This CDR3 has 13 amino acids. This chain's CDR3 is CASRVTENTEAFF. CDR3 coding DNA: TGTGCCAGCAGAGTAACAGAGAACACTGAAGCTTTCTTT.

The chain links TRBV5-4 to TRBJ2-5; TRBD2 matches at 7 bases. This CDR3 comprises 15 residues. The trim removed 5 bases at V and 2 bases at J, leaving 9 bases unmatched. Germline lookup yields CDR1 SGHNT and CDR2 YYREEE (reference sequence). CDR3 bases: TGTGCCAGCAGTCCTCCGGGACTACCACAAGAGACCCAGTACTTC. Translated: CASSPPGLPQETQYF.

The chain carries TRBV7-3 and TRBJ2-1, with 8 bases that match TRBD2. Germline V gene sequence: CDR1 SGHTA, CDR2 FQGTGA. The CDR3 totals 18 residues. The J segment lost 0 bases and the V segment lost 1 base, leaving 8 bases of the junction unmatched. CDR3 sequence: CASSLKGPGGPSYNEQFF. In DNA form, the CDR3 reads TGTGCCAGCAGCTTAAAGGGCCCGGGGGGGCCCTCCTACAATGAGCAGTTCTTC.

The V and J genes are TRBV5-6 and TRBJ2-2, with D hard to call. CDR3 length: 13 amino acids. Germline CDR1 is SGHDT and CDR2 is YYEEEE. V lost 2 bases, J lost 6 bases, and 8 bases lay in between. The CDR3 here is CASSFGSPGELFF. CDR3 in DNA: TGTGCCAGCAGCTTTGGTAGCCCCGGGGAGCTGTTTTTT.

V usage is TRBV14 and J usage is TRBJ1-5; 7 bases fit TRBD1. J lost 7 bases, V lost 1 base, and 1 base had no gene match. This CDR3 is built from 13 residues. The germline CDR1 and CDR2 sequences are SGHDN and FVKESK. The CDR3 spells CASSQAQGQPQHF. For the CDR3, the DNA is TGTGCCAGCAGCCAAGCACAGGGGCAGCCCCAGCATTTT. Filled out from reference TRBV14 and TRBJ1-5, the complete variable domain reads EAGVTQFPSHSVIEKGQTVTLRCDPISGHDNLYWYRRVMGKEIKFLLHFVKESKQDESGMPNNRFLAERTGGTYSTLKVQPAELEDSGVYFCASSQAQGQPQHFGDGTRLSIL.

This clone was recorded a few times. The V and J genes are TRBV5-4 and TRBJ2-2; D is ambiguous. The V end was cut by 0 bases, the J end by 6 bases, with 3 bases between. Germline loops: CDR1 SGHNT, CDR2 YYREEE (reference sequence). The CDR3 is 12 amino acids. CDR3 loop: CASSLGPGELFF. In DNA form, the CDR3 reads TGTGCCAGCAGCTTGGGTCCCGGGGAGCTGTTTTTT.

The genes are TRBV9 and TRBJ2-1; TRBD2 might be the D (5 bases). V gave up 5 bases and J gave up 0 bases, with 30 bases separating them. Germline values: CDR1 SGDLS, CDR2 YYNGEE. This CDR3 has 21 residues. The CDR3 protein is CASSPFDLWGAELYSYNEQFF. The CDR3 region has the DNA TGTGCCAGCAGTCCATTTGACTTATGGGGAGCCGAGCTTTACTCCTACAATGAGCAGTTCTTC.

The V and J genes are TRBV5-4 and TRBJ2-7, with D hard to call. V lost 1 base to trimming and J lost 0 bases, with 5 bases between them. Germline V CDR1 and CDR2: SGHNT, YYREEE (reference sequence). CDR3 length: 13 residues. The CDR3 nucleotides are TGTGCCAGCAGCTTGAGCAGCTCCTACGAGCAGTACTTC. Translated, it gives CASSLSSSYEQYF.

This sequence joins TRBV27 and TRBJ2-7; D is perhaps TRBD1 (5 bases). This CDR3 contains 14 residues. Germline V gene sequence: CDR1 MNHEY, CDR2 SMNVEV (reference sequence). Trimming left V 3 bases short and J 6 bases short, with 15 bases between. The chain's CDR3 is CASSFIQGEGEQYF. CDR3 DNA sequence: TGTGCCAGCAGTTTTATCCAGGGTGAAGGCGAGCAGTACTTC.

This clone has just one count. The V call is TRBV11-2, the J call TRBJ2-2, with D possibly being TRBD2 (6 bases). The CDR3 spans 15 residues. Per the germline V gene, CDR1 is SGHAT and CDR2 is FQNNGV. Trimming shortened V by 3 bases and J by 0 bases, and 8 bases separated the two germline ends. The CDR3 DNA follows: TGTGCCAGCAGCTTCGGAGGGTCGAACACCGGGGAGCTGTTTTTT. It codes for CASSFGGSNTGELFF.

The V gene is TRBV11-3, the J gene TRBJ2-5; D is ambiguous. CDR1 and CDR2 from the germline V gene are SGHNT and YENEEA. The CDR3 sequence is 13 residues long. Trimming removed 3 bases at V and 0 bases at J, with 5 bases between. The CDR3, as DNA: TGTGCCAGCAGCTTTAGGTACCAAGAGACCCAGTACTTC. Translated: CASSFRYQETQYF.

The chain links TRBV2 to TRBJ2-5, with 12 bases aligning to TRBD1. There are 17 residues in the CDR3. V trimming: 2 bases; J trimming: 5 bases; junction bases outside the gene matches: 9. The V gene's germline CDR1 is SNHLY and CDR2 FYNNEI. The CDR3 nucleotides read TGTGCCAGCAGTGAATTTACCGGGACAGGGGGCGAGGAGACCCAGTACTTC. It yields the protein CASSEFTGTGGEETQYF.

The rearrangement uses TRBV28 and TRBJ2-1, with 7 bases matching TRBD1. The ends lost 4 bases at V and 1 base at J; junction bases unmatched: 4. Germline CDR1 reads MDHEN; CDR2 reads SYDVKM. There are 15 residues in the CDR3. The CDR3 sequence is CASSWTGPSYNEQFF. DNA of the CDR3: TGTGCCAGCAGTTGGACAGGTCCTTCCTACAATGAGCAGTTCTTC.

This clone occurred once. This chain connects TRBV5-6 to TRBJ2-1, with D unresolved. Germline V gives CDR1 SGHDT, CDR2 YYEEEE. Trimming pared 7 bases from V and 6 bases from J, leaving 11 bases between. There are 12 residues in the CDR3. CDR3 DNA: TGTGCCAGCCAATCCCTCAGCAATGAGCAGTTCTTC. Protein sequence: CASQSLSNEQFF.

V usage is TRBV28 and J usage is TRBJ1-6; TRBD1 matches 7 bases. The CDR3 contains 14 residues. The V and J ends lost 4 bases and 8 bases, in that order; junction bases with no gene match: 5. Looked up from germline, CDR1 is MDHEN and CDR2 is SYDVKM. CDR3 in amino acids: CASSWTGQDSPLHF. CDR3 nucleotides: TGTGCCAGCAGTTGGACAGGCCAGGATTCACCCCTCCACTTT. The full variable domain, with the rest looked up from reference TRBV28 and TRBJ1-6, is DVKVTQSSRYLVKRTGEKVFLECVQDMDHENMFWYRQDPGLGLRLIYFSYDVKMKEKGDIPEGYSVSREKKERFSLILESASTNQTSMYLCASSWTGQDSPLHFGNGTRLTVT.

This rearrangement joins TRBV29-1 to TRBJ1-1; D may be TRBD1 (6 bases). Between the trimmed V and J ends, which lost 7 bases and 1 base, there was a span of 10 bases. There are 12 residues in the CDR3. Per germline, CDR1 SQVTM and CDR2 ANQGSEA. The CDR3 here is CSGIQGNTEAFF. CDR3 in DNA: TGCAGCGGAATACAGGGGAACACTGAAGCTTTCTTT.

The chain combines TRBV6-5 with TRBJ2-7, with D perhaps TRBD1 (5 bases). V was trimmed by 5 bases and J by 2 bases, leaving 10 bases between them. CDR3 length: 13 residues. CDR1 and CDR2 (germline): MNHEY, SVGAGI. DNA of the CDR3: TGTGCCAGCAGTCCAGGACATACCTACGAGCAGTACTTC. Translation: CASSPGHTYEQYF.